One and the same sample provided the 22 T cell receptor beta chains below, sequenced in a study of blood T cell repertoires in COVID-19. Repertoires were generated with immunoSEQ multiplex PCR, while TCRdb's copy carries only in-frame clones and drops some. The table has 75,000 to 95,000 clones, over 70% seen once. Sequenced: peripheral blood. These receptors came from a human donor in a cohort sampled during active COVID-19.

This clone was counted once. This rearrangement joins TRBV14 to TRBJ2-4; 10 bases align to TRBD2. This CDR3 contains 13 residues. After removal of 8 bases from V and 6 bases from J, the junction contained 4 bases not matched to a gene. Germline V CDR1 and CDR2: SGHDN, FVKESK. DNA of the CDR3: TGTGCCAGCGGAATAGCGGGAGGAAACATTCAGTACTTC. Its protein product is CASGIAGGNIQYF.

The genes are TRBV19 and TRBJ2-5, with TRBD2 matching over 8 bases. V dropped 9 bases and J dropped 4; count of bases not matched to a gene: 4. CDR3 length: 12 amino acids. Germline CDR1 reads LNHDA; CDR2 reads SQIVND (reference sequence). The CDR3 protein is CASRAGGETQYF. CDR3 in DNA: TGTGCCAGCCGGGCGGGAGGAGAGACCCAGTACTTC.

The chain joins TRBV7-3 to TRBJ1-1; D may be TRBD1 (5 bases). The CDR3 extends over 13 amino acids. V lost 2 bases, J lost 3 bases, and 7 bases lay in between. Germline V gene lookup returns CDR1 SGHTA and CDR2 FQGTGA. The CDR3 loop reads CASSLSRDTEAFF. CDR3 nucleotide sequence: TGTGCCAGCAGCTTATCCAGGGACACTGAAGCTTTCTTT.

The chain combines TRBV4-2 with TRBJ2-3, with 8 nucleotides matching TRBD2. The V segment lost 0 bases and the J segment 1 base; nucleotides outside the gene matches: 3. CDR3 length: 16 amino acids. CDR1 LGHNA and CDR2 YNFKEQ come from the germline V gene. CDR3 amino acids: CASSQDLAGGTDTQYF. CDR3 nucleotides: TGTGCCAGCAGCCAAGATCTAGCGGGCGGCACAGATACGCAGTATTTT.

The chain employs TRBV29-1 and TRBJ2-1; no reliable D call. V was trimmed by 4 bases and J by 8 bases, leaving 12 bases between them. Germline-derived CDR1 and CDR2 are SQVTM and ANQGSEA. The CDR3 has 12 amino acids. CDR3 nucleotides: TGCAGCGTTGGGGCCGCCCCCCATGAGCAGTTCTTC. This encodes CSVGAAPHEQFF.

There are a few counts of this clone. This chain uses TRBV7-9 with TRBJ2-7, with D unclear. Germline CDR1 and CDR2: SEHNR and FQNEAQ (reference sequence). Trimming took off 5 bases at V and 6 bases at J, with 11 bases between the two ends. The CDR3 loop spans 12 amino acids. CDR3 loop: CASSPSASEQYF. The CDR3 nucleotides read TGTGCCAGCAGCCCCAGCGCAAGCGAGCAGTACTTC.

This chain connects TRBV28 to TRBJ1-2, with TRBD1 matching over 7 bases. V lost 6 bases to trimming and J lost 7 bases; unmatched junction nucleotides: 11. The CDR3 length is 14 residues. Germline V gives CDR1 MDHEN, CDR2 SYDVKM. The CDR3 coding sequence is TGTGCCAGCAGCTCAGGGCAGGGGGTATTTGGCTACACCTTC. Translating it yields CASSSGQGVFGYTF.

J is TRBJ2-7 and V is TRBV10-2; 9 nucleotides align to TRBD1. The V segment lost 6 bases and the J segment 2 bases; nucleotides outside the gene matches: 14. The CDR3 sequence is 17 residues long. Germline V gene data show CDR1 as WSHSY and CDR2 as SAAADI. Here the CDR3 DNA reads TGCGCCAGCAGGACCCTACTGACAGGGGGTCCCCCCTACGAGCAGTACTTC. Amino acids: CASRTLLTGGPPYEQYF.

The CDR3 is CASSPNPSGGSSYEQYF. Here the CDR3 DNA reads TGTGCCAGCTCACCAAATCCTAGCGGGGGGAGCTCCTACGAGCAGTACTTC. The chain links TRBV18 to TRBJ2-7; 11 nucleotides agree with TRBD2. V was pared by 2 bases and J by 0 bases, with 6 bases of the junction left unmatched. The CDR3 length is 17 residues. Germline CDR1 reads KGHSH; CDR2 reads LQKENI. Full variable domain (missing parts from reference TRBV18 and TRBJ2-7): NAGVMQNPRHLVRRRGQEARLRCSPMKGHSHVYWYRQLPEEGLKFMVYLQKENIIDESGMPKERFSAEFPKEGPSILRIQQVVRGDSAAYFCASSPNPSGGSSYEQYFGPGTRLTVT.

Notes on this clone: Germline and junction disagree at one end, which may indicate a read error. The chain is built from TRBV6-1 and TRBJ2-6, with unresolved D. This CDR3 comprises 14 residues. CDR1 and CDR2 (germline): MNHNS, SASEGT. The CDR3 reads CASREGSGANVLTF. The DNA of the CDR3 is TGTGCCAGCAGGGAAGGTAGCGGGGCCAACGTCCTGACTTTC.

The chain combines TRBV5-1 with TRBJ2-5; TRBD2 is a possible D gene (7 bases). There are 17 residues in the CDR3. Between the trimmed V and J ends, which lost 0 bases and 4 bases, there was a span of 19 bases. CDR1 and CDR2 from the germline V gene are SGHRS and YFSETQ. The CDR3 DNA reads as TGCGCCAGCAGCTTGGCGGGAACCAGGGGCGGGGGAGAGACCCAGTACTTC. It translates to CASSLAGTRGGGETQYF.

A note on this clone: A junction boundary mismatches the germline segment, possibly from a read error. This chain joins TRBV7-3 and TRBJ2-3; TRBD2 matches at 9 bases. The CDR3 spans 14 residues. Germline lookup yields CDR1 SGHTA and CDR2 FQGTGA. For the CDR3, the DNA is TGTGCCAGCAGCTTCGGGACTAGCATAGATACGCAGTATTTT. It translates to CASSFGTSIDTQYF.

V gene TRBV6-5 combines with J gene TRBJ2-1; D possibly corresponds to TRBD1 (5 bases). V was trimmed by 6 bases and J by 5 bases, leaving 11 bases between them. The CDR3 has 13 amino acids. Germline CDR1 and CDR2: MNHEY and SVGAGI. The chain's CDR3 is CASRTGDDNEQFF. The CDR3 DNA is TGTGCCAGCAGAACAGGAGACGACAATGAGCAGTTCTTC.

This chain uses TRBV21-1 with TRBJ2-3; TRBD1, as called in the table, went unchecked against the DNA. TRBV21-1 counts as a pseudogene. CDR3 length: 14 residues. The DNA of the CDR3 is TGTGCCAGCAGCAAAAGGGGTACCACAGATACGCAGTATTTT. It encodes CASSKRGTTDTQYF.

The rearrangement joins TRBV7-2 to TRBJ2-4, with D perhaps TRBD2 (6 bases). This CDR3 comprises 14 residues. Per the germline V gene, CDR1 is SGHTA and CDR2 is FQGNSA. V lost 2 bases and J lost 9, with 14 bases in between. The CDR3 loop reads CASSLKSGASIQYF. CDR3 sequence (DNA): TGTGCCAGCAGCTTAAAATCGGGAGCGAGCATTCAGTACTTC. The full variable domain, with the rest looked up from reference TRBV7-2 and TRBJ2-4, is GAGVSQSPSNKVTEKGKDVELRCDPISGHTALYWYRQSLGQGLEFLIYFQGNSAPDKSGLPSDRFSAERTGGSVSTLTIQRTQQEDSAVYLCASSLKSGASIQYFGAGTRLSVL.

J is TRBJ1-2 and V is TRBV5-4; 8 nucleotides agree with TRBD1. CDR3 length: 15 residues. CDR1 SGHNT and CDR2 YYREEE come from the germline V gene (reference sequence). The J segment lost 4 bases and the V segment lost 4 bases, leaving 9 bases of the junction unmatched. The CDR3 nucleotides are TGTGCCAGCAGCCATGACAGGGGTGTGTTCTATGGCTACACCTTC. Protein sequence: CASSHDRGVFYGYTF.

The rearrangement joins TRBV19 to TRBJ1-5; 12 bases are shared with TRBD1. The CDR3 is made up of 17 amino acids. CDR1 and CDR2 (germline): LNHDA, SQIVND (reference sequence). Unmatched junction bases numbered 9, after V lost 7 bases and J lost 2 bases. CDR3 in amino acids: CASTPGQGALGNQPQHF. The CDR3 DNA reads TGTGCCAGTACCCCGGGACAGGGGGCGCTGGGCAATCAGCCCCAGCATTTT.

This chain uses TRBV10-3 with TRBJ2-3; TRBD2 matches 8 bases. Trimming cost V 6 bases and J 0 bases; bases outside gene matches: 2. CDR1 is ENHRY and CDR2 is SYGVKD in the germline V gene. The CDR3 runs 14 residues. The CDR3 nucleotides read TGTGCCATCAGACCTAGCGGGAGCACAGATACGCAGTATTTT. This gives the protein CAIRPSGSTDTQYF.

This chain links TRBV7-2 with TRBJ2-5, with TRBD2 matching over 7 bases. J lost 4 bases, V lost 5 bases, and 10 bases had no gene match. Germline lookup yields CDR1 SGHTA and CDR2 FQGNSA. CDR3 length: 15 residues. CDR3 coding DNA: TGTGCCAGCAGCCTTCTGGGCACTAGCGTAGAGACCCAGTACTTC. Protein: CASSLLGTSVETQYF.

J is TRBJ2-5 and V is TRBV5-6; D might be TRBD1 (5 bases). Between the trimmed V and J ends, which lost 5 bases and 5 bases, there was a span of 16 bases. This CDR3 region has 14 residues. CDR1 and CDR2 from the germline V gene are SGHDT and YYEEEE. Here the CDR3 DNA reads TGTGCCAGCAGTTCGACAGCGTACCGGGAGACCCAGTACTTC. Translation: CASSSTAYRETQYF. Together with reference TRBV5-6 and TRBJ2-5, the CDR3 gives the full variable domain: DAGVTQSPTHLIKTRGQQVTLRCSPKSGHDTVSWYQQALGQGPQFIFQYYEEEERQRGNFPDRFSGHQFPNYSSELNVNALLLGDSALYLCASSSTAYRETQYFGPGTRLLVL.

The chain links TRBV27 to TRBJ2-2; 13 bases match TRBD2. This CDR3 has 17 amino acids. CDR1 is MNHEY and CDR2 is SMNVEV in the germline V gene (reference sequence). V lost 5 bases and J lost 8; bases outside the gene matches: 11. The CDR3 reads CASSPGLAGVPAGELFF. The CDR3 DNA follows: TGTGCCAGCAGTCCCGGACTAGCGGGAGTCCCCGCTGGGGAGCTGTTTTTT.

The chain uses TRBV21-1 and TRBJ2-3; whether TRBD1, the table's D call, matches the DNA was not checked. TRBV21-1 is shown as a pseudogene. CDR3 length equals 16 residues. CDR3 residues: CASSRYRDRVTDTQYF. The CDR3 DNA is TGTGCCAGCAGCAGGTACCGGGACAGAGTGACAGATACGCAGTATTTT.